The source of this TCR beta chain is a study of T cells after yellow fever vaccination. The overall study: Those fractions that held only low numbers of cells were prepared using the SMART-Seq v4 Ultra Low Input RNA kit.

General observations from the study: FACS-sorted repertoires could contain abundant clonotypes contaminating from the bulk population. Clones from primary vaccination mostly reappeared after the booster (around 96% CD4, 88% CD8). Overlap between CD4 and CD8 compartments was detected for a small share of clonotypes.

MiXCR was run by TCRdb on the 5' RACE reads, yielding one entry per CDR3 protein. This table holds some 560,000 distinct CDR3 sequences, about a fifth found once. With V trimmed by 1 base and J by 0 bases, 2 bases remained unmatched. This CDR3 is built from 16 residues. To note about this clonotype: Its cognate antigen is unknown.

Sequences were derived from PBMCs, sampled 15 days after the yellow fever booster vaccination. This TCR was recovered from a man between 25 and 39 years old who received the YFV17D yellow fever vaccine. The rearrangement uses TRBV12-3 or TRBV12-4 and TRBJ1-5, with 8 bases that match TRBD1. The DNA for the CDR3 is TGTGCCAGCAGTTTAGACAGGGGGTTTAGCAATCAGCCCCAGCATTTT. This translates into CASSLDRGFSNQPQHF.